This T cell receptor beta chain stems from a study of identical twins. There are 12 residues in the CDR3. CDR1 is SEHNR and CDR2 is FQNEAQ in the germline V gene (reference sequence). A single record per CDR3 protein comes from TCRdb applying MiXCR to the 5' RACE reads. This repertoire shows roughly 1.6 million distinct CDR3 sequences, about 31% found once; its top ten account for less than 0.35%. This clonotype occurred many times. The sequencing input was cord blood. The V call is TRBV7-9, the J call TRBJ2-3, with D unclear. The last part of the DNA fits TRBJ2-5 better; the J call may be wrong. This clonotype originated in a newborn girl in good health. CDR3 sequence (DNA): TGTGCCAGCAGCTCGAGTCGTGGGACCCAGTACTTC. This sequence encodes CASSSSRGTQYF.